A single T cell receptor beta chain is shown here with its context. The antigen is unknown. V was trimmed by 4 bases and J by 1 base, leaving 10 bases between them. Per the germline V gene, CDR1 is MDHEN and CDR2 is SYDVKM. The CDR3 consists of 14 residues. This record belongs to a study of OX40 agonist ivuxolimab in advanced cancers. About the study: Of mixed ages from about 23 to 90 and averaging 60 years, the group was around 78% male. A history of anti-PD-1, anti-PD-L1 or anti-CTLA-4 therapy was acceptable, and around 36% had some. General study points: Normalized expansion of T-cell clones was also low for some nonresponders.

The protocol was immunoSEQ multiplex PCR, while the TCRdb copy is restricted to in-frame clones and leaves out a portion. Of over 65,000 clones in the sample, about nine tenths are singletons; the top ten hold around 1.9%. The chain is built from TRBV28 and TRBJ1-2; unclear D gene. The input for sequencing was CD4+ or CD8+ T cells sorted from blood, taken in a trial of the OX40 agonist ivuxolimab. The clonotype was recovered from an adult with an advanced solid tumor such as melanoma, head and neck, liver or kidney cancer. DNA for the CDR3: TGTGCCAGCAGTTCCGGCGGCGGTAACTATGGCTACACCTTC. This translates into CASSSGGGNYGYTF.